This T cell receptor beta chain was sequenced during a study of Graves' ophthalmopathy and Graves' hyperthyroidism. The wider study: Before any treatment was given, at initial diagnosis, peripheral blood was collected.

For repertoire sequencing, the TCR beta CDR3 regions were amplified from RNA transcripts. An initial RT-PCR round employing HTBI primers preceded a second-round multiplex PCR. TCRdb reprocessed the multiplex PCR reads via MiXCR and lists one record per CDR3 protein. The sample carries about 15,000 distinct CDR3 sequences, approximately 51% recorded once. 10 ml of fresh blood yielded the PBMCs by density gradient. This clonotype was detected ten times or more. Its target is not known. Study-level findings and limits: Sensitivity reached roughly 71% and specificity approximately 78% when the model predicted ophthalmopathy progression.

Sequenced material: peripheral blood. This receptor was identified in a woman between 25 and 40 years old with Graves' ophthalmopathy.

For the CDR3, the DNA is TGTGCCAGCAGTGGGCTAGTGGGTTACAATGAGCAGTTCTTC. This codes for CASSGLVGYNEQFF. The chain recombines TRBV2 with TRBJ2-1; D remains unclear. Trimming pared 4 bases from V and 4 bases from J, leaving 11 bases between. Germline CDR1 SNHLY, CDR2 FYNNEI. The CDR3 spans 14 residues.